Below are 25 T cell receptor beta chains sequenced from a single sample in a study of T cells after yellow fever vaccination. TCRdb recomputed calls from the 5' RACE reads with MiXCR, one row per CDR3 protein. The sample consists of roughly 330,000 distinct CDR3 sequences, roughly 7% of them appearing once. The starting material was PBMCs, obtained 35 to 50 days after the first yellow fever vaccination. The receptors come from a man aged 18 to 30 who received the YFV17D yellow fever vaccine.

This clonotype was picked up a small number of times. This chain uses TRBV5-4 with TRBJ2-5, with D tentatively TRBD1 (6 bases). This CDR3 has 16 residues. Germline lookup yields CDR1 SGHNT and CDR2 YYREEE (reference sequence). V shed 4 bases and J shed 4 bases, with 20 bases lying between them. The CDR3 reads CASSQPLPGVAETQYF. The CDR3 coding sequence is TGTGCCAGCAGCCAGCCACTCCCAGGGGTTGCAGAGACCCAGTACTTC. Combining the CDR3 with reference TRBV5-4 and TRBJ2-5 gives the whole variable domain ETGVTQSPTHLIKTRGQQVTLRCSSQSGHNTVSWYQQALGQGPQFIFQYYREEENGRGNFPPRFSGLQFPNYSSELNVNALELDDSALYLCASSQPLPGVAETQYFGPGTRLLVL.

This clonotype was seen a few times. The V call is TRBV11-2, the J call TRBJ2-7, with 8 bases identical to TRBD1. The V segment lost 5 bases and the J segment 5 bases; nucleotides outside the gene matches: 2. This CDR3 region has 12 residues. Germline CDR1 SGHAT, CDR2 FQNNGV. In DNA form, the CDR3 reads TGTGCCAGCAGCGACAGGGGCAACGAGCAGTACTTC. It codes for CASSDRGNEQYF.

This clonotype was found a few times. This rearrangement joins TRBV7-2 to TRBJ2-5, with D tentatively TRBD1 or TRBD2 (5 bases each). Germline V gene data show CDR1 as SGHTA and CDR2 as FQGNSA. The CDR3 length is 17 residues. The V end was cut by 2 bases, the J end by 0 bases, with 16 bases between. The DNA of the CDR3 is TGTGCCAGCAGCTTACTACCTCAGAGGGGTTACCAAGAGACCCAGTACTTC. Amino acids: CASSLLPQRGYQETQYF.

This clonotype turned up a few times. The chain joins TRBV12-3 or TRBV12-4 to TRBJ2-7, with 10 bases fitting TRBD1. V shed 6 bases, J shed 3 bases, and the junction held 8 bases outside the gene matches. CDR3 length: 15 residues. The CDR3: CASSQGQGSFYEQYV. CDR3 DNA: TGTGCCAGCAGCCAGGGACAGGGGAGCTTCTACGAGCAGTACGTC.

The genes are TRBV19 and TRBJ2-5; 9 bases map to TRBD1. Per germline, CDR1 LNHDA and CDR2 SQIVND (reference sequence). The CDR3 runs to 14 residues. With V trimmed by 3 bases and J by 2 bases, 1 base remained unmatched. The CDR3 spells CASSIGTGQETQYF. The DNA for the CDR3 is TGTGCCAGTAGTATCGGGACAGGGCAAGAGACCCAGTACTTC.

This clonotype was counted many times. This chain connects TRBV3-1 to TRBJ2-7, with 7 positions matching TRBD1. Germline V gene lookup returns CDR1 LGHDT and CDR2 YNNKEL (reference sequence). The V segment lost 1 base and the J segment 2 bases; nucleotides outside the gene matches: 8. This CDR3 region has 16 residues. The CDR3 coding sequence is TGTGCCAGCAGCCAAGCCACAGGGGTGCTTACCTACGAGCAGTACTTC. This encodes CASSQATGVLTYEQYF.

This chain connects TRBV12-3 or TRBV12-4 to TRBJ1-4; D is uncertain. Trimming took off 3 bases at V and 5 bases at J, with 10 bases between the two ends. The length of the CDR3 is 14 residues. The CDR3 sequence: CASSFAAANEKLFF. CDR3 DNA: TGTGCCAGCAGTTTTGCAGCGGCGAATGAAAAACTGTTTTTT.

In its sample, this clonotype was seen a few times. This chain connects TRBV28 to TRBJ1-2; the match to TRBD1 covers 9 bases. In germline, CDR1 is MDHEN, CDR2 SYDVKM. The CDR3 is 12 residues long. Trimming at V came to 7 bases and at J to 5 bases, leaving 2 bases not matched to a gene. The CDR3: CASTGTGYGYTF. CDR3 in DNA: TGTGCCAGCACCGGGACAGGGTATGGCTACACCTTC.

This clonotype came up many times. This chain joins TRBV5-5 and TRBJ2-7, with 7 bases fitting TRBD1. Trimming took 1 base from V and 3 from J; bases not matched to a gene: 10. Germline V CDR1 and CDR2: SGHKS, YYEKEE (reference sequence). This CDR3 region has 16 residues. The CDR3 DNA reads as TGTGCCAGCAGCTTGTTTTTGGTCCGGGACAGCTACGAGCAGTACGTC. The encoded protein is CASSLFLVRDSYEQYV.

In its sample, this clonotype was seen a few times. The V gene is TRBV24-1, the J gene TRBJ2-7; either TRBD1 or TRBD2 may supply D (5 bases each). This CDR3 is built from 17 residues. Germline CDR1 and CDR2: KGHDR and SFDVKD. Trimming took 0 bases from V and 2 from J, leaving 16 bases between them. CDR3 sequence (DNA): TGTGCCACCAGTGATTTGATTGGGACGGCGAATACCTACGAGCAGTACGTC. Translation: CATSDLIGTANTYEQYV.

This clonotype was picked up many times. The rearrangement uses TRBV5-1 and TRBJ1-1; tentative D call: TRBD1 (5 bases). Trimming stripped 3 bases from V and 2 bases from J, with 8 bases between. Germline V gene sequence: CDR1 SGHRS, CDR2 YFSETQ. The CDR3 loop spans 13 amino acids. The CDR3 DNA is TGCGCCAGCAGCTGGGGGGGAAACACTGAAGCTTTCTTT. Its translation: CASSWGGNTEAFF.

Many counts were recorded for this clonotype. This chain uses TRBV20-1 with TRBJ2-7; D might be TRBD1 or TRBD2, each matching 6 bases. The germline gives CDR1 DFQATT, CDR2 SNEGSKA (reference sequence). V shed 0 bases and J shed 4 bases, with 16 bases lying between them. The CDR3 spans 15 residues. The CDR3 spells CSARDFSGAAYEQYF. In DNA form, the CDR3 reads TGCAGTGCTAGAGATTTTTCGGGGGCTGCGTACGAGCAGTACTTC.

Regarding this clonotype: This clone may be a read error of a much larger clone one base away. The rearrangement links TRBV5-1 to TRBJ2-7, with unresolved D. Germline V CDR1 and CDR2: SGHRS, YFSETQ. This CDR3 region has 13 residues. Here the CDR3 DNA reads TGCTCCAGCAGGTTGGATAGCAGCCGGCAGCAGTACTTC. Its translation is CSSRLDSSRQQYF. The variable domain in full, with the rest retrieved from reference TRBV5-1 and TRBJ2-7, is KAGVTQTPRYLIKTRGQQVTLSCSPISGHRSVSWYQQTPGQGLQFLFEYFSETQRNKGNFPGRFSGRQFSNSRSEMNVSTLELGDSALYLCSSRLDSSRQQYFGPGTRLTVT.

V usage is TRBV6-1 and J usage is TRBJ1-5; D is uncertain. The germline gives CDR1 MNHNS, CDR2 SASEGT. Trimming cost V 11 bases and J 4 bases, with 12 bases left between them. The CDR3 runs 12 residues. The CDR3: CASLSGNQPQHF. Here the CDR3 DNA reads TGTGCCTCCCTCTCTGGGAATCAGCCCCAGCATTTT.

This clonotype came up many times. This chain connects TRBV5-1 to TRBJ2-1, with a tentative D call TRBD1 (6 bases). Germline values: CDR1 SGHRS, CDR2 YFSETQ. The V end lost 7 bases, the J end lost 2 bases, and 13 bases lay between the germline ends. There are 14 residues in the CDR3. CDR3 loop: CASRPQGPYNEQFF. The CDR3 DNA reads TGCGCCAGCCGACCACAGGGCCCCTACAATGAGCAGTTCTTC.

V usage is TRBV7-2 and J usage is TRBJ1-2, with 9 nucleotides matching TRBD1. Trimming at V came to 3 bases and at J to 1 base, leaving 3 bases not matched to a gene. Germline lookup yields CDR1 SGHTA and CDR2 FQGNSA. The CDR3 has 15 amino acids. This chain's CDR3 is CASSLGTGNNYGYTF. The DNA for the CDR3 is TGTGCCAGCAGCTTGGGGACAGGGAATAACTATGGCTACACCTTC.

This clonotype was picked up a small number of times. The rearrangement uses TRBV6-1 and TRBJ2-5; 10 nucleotides match TRBD1. The CDR3 has 14 residues. V shed 6 bases and J 5 bases; nucleotides not matched to a gene: 6. Germline values: CDR1 MNHNS, CDR2 SASEGT. Here the CDR3 reads CASSGTGAMETQYF. CDR3 sequence (DNA): TGTGCCAGCAGCGGGACAGGGGCGATGGAGACCCAGTACTTC.

This clonotype was counted at least ten times. J is TRBJ1-6 and V is TRBV12-3 or TRBV12-4; D is possibly TRBD1 (5 bases). Trimming stripped 8 bases from V and 9 bases from J, with 14 bases between. The CDR3 extends over 13 amino acids. This chain's CDR3 is CASGGEGLSPLHF. The CDR3 DNA reads as TGTGCCAGCGGGGGGGAGGGGCTTTCACCCCTCCACTTT.

This clonotype occurred many times. The V call is TRBV6-1, the J call TRBJ1-5; no clear D gene. The V and J ends lost 6 bases and 1 base respectively, with 7 bases between them. Germline assignment: CDR1 MNHNS and CDR2 SASEGT. The CDR3 loop spans 13 amino acids. The CDR3 DNA reads as TGTGCCAGCAGAAAGGCGAGCAATCAGCCCCAGCATTTT. This encodes CASRKASNQPQHF.

The chain couples TRBV28 to TRBJ2-3; D gene uncertain. The V and J ends lost 2 bases and 5 bases respectively, with 5 bases between them. The CDR3 runs to 12 residues. Germline V gene lookup returns CDR1 MDHEN and CDR2 SYDVKM. CDR3 region: CASSLKRDTQYF. CDR3 nucleotide sequence: TGTGCCAGCAGTTTAAAGCGAGATACGCAGTATTTT.

This chain connects TRBV29-1 to TRBJ2-4; D unclear. Looked up from germline, CDR1 is SQVTM and CDR2 is ANQGSEA. The CDR3 is 15 amino acids. V dropped 1 base and J dropped 0 bases, with 10 bases sitting between them. CDR3 amino acids: CSVEGALGAKNIQYF. The CDR3 DNA follows: TGCAGCGTTGAAGGGGCCCTCGGAGCCAAAAACATTCAGTACTTC.

This clonotype was counted ten times or more. The chain is built from TRBV4-3 and TRBJ2-1; 13 bases are a match to TRBD2. The CDR3 totals 15 residues. The V segment lost 4 bases and the J segment 8 bases; nucleotides outside the gene matches: 5. Germline loops: CDR1 LGHNA, CDR2 YSLEER. The DNA of the CDR3 is TGCGCCAGCAGCCCCCGACTAGCGGGGGGTGATGAGCAGTTCTTC. Its translation is CASSPRLAGGDEQFF.

This clonotype came up many times. This rearrangement joins TRBV10-3 to TRBJ1-1; no definite D call. The CDR3 is made up of 13 amino acids. The V and J ends lost 8 bases and 3 bases respectively, with 13 bases between them. Germline lookup yields CDR1 ENHRY and CDR2 SYGVKD. The DNA for the CDR3 is TGTGCCATCCGTCTTGGAGCGGACACTGAAGCTTTCTTT. This sequence encodes CAIRLGADTEAFF.

This clonotype was observed a few times. This chain links TRBV7-9 with TRBJ1-5; D might be TRBD1 (5 bases). In germline, CDR1 is SEHNR, CDR2 FQNEAQ (reference sequence). Trimming removed 5 bases from V and 0 bases from J, with 11 bases in between. The CDR3 covers 15 residues. The CDR3 nucleotides are TGTGCCAGCAGCCCTCAGGGCGGTAGCAATCAGCCCCAGCATTTT. Residues: CASSPQGGSNQPQHF.

The chain couples TRBV5-8 to TRBJ2-7; 7 bases align to TRBD1. V shed 3 bases, J shed 1 base, and the junction held 4 bases outside the gene matches. The CDR3 has 14 amino acids. Looked up from germline, CDR1 is SGHTS and CDR2 is YDEGEE. Here the CDR3 reads CASSSRDSSYEQYF. The DNA of the CDR3 is TGTGCCAGCAGCTCCCGGGACAGTTCCTACGAGCAGTACTTC.